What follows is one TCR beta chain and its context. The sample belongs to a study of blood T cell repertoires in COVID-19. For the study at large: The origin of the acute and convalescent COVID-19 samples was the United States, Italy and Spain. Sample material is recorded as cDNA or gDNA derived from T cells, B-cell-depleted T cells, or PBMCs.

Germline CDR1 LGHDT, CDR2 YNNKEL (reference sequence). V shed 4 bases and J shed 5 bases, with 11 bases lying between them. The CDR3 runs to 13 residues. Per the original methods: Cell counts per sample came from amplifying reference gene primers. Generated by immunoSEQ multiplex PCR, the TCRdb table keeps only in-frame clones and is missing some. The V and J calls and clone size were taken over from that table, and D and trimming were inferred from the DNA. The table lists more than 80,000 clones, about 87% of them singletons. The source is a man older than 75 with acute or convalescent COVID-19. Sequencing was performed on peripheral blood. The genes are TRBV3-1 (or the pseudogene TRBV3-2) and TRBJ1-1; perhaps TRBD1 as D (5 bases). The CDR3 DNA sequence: TGTGCCAGCAGCCCCAGGGTCGTGACTGAAGCTTTCTTT. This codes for CASSPRVVTEAFF.